These 29 T cell receptor beta chains share one sample of origin, sequenced in a study of cytomegalovirus exposure and HLA in healthy donors. PCR amplification relied on 60 Vbeta primers (plus 13 Jbeta primers). Data came from immunoSEQ multiplex PCR; TCRdb stores just in-frame clones and leaves some out. The table shows 140,000 or so clones, with around 72% occurring only once. The sequenced sample was PBMCs. These receptors all stem from a man younger than 30 in good health and CMV-seropositive.

V usage is TRBV5-6 and J usage is TRBJ1-1; unclear D gene. Trimming removed 2 bases from V and 4 bases from J, with 15 bases in between. Germline lookup yields CDR1 SGHDT and CDR2 YYEEEE. The CDR3 runs to 15 residues. In DNA, the CDR3 is TGTGCCAGCAGCTTTAGCTCTGTGGTTAGCACTGAAGCTTTCTTT. It yields the protein CASSFSSVVSTEAFF.

This chain connects TRBV5-4 to TRBJ2-7, with D possibly being TRBD1 (7 bases). CDR1 is SGHNT and CDR2 is YYREEE in the germline V gene (reference sequence). V was pared by 3 bases and J by 2 bases, with 18 bases between. The CDR3 contains 16 residues. The DNA of the CDR3 is TGTGCCAGCAGCTCCCCCAGGGGGGCGGGGACCTACGAGCAGTACTTC. Translating gives CASSSPRGAGTYEQYF.

The J gene is TRBJ2-7, the V gene TRBV5-4; 11 bases fit TRBD2. The germline CDR1 and CDR2 sequences are SGHNT and YYREEE (reference sequence). There are 18 residues in the CDR3. The J segment lost 9 bases and the V segment lost 4 bases, leaving 21 bases of the junction unmatched. CDR3 residues: CASSPSPGTSGGGTGQYF. In DNA, the CDR3 is TGTGCCAGCAGCCCTTCCCCGGGGACTAGCGGAGGAGGGACGGGGCAGTACTTC.

The genes are TRBV28 and TRBJ1-2; TRBD1 matches at 11 bases. CDR1 MDHEN and CDR2 SYDVKM come from the germline V gene. The V segment lost 5 bases and the J segment 7 bases; nucleotides outside the gene matches: 6. CDR3 length equals 14 residues. The CDR3 protein is CASSLGQGAGGYTF. For the CDR3, the DNA is TGTGCCAGCAGTCTAGGACAGGGGGCAGGTGGCTACACCTTC.

This chain links TRBV28 with TRBJ1-5; D may be TRBD1 (5 bases). Trimming shortened V by 4 bases and J by 7 bases, and 17 bases separated the two germline ends. CDR1 is MDHEN, CDR2 SYDVKM, per germline. The CDR3 length is 15 residues. CDR3 loop: CASSWASGGVQPQHF. CDR3 bases: TGTGCCAGCAGTTGGGCGAGTGGAGGGGTCCAGCCCCAGCATTTT.

The CDR3 reads CASSPGRGPNQPQHF. The CDR3 DNA follows: TGTGCCAGCTCACCAGGGAGGGGTCCCAATCAGCCCCAGCATTTT. The chain employs TRBV18 and TRBJ1-5, with a possible D match to TRBD1 (5 bases). Per the germline V gene, CDR1 is KGHSH and CDR2 is LQKENI. This CDR3 is built from 15 residues. V was trimmed by 2 bases and J by 3 bases, leaving 11 bases between them.

The V gene is TRBV10-3, the J gene TRBJ2-7; 10 bases are a match to TRBD2. V gave up 10 bases and J gave up 2 bases; unmatched junction bases: 8. The V gene's germline CDR1 is ENHRY and CDR2 SYGVKD. The CDR3 contains 14 residues. Written as DNA, the CDR3 is TGTGCCACTACAAGGACTAGCGGAACCTACGAGCAGTACTTC. It yields the protein CATTRTSGTYEQYF.

The chain carries TRBV2 and TRBJ1-3; a weak D match, TRBD1 (6 bases). The ends were cut back, 5 bases at V and 7 bases at J, with 21 bases in the middle. The CDR3 totals 16 residues. Germline values: CDR1 SNHLY, CDR2 FYNNEI. This CDR3 is CASSNDRSSLGNTIYF. The CDR3 region has the DNA TGTGCCAGCAGTAACGACAGGTCCAGTCTAGGGAACACCATATATTTT. Based on the CDR3 plus reference TRBV2 and TRBJ1-3, the full variable domain is EPEVTQTPSHQVTQMGQEVILRCVPISNHLYFYWYRQILGQKVEFLVSFYNNEISEKSEIFDDQFSVERPDGSNFTLKIRSTKLEDSAMYFCASSNDRSSLGNTIYFGEGSWLTVV.

The chain links TRBV9 to TRBJ1-1, with TRBD1 matching over 9 bases. In germline, CDR1 is SGDLS, CDR2 YYNGEE. V was clipped by 3 bases and J by 0 bases; unmatched bases: 6. The CDR3 runs to 16 residues. CDR3 DNA: TGTGCCAGCAGCGCACCGGGACAGGGAATGAACACTGAAGCTTTCTTT. Translated, it gives CASSAPGQGMNTEAFF. Drawing the rest from reference TRBV9 and TRBJ1-1, the complete variable domain is DSGVTQTPKHLITATGQRVTLRCSPRSGDLSVYWYQQSLDQGLQFLIQYYNGEERAKGNILERFSAQQFPDLHSELNLSSLELGDSALYFCASSAPGQGMNTEAFFGQGTRLTVV.

This rearrangement joins TRBV7-2 to TRBJ1-2; D remains unclear. CDR3 length equals 14 residues. V lost 2 bases and J 7 bases, leaving 14 bases between the germline ends. CDR1 is SGHTA and CDR2 is FQGNSA in the germline V gene. This CDR3 is CASSLFPEVSGYTF. In DNA, the CDR3 is TGTGCCAGCAGCTTATTTCCAGAAGTTTCTGGCTACACCTTC.

This chain connects TRBV18 to TRBJ2-7, with TRBD2 matching 7 bases. Trimming took 3 bases from V and 1 from J; bases not matched to a gene: 6. Per the germline V gene, CDR1 is KGHSH and CDR2 is LQKENI. This CDR3 region has 15 residues. CDR3 region: CASSPGGTESYEQYF. CDR3 nucleotide sequence: TGTGCCAGCTCACCCGGGGGGACGGAGTCCTACGAGCAGTACTTC.

The gene calls are TRBV27 and TRBJ2-7; the match to TRBD1 covers 8 bases. Losses at the gene ends were 6 bases for V and 1 base for J; bases not matched to a gene: 8. There are 15 residues in the CDR3. Germline V lookup: CDR1 MNHEY, CDR2 SMNVEV (reference sequence). DNA of the CDR3: TGTGCCAGCAGATTGGGGACAGGCACTTCCTACGAGCAGTACTTC. As protein: CASRLGTGTSYEQYF.

This clone was detected a few times. The V and J genes are TRBV7-9 and TRBJ1-2, with a tentative D call TRBD1 (5 bases). The V end lost 8 bases, the J end lost 4 bases, and 8 bases lay between the germline ends. CDR3 length: 11 amino acids. The germline CDR1 and CDR2 sequences are SEHNR and FQNEAQ (reference sequence). This CDR3 reads CASGGVYGYTF. In DNA, the CDR3 is TGTGCCAGCGGGGGGGTCTATGGCTACACCTTC.

The chain is built from TRBV18 and TRBJ1-5; TRBD1 agrees at 9 bases. The CDR3 is made up of 17 amino acids. Germline loops: CDR1 KGHSH, CDR2 LQKENI. V shed 1 base and J 3 bases; nucleotides not matched to a gene: 7. The CDR3 loop is CASSPLGQGALNQPQHF. In DNA, the CDR3 is TGTGCCAGCTCACCACTGGGACAGGGTGCCCTCAATCAGCCCCAGCATTTT.

This clone was detected only once. The chain recombines TRBV13 with TRBJ1-3; D call uncertain. This CDR3 has 16 amino acids. The germline gives CDR1 PRHDT, CDR2 FYEKMQ (reference sequence). V was clipped by 5 bases and J by 4 bases, with 18 bases between them. CDR3 region: CASSKNPRGGGNTIYF. The CDR3 DNA follows: TGTGCCAGCAGCAAAAACCCCAGAGGCGGCGGAAACACCATATATTTT.

The rearrangement links TRBV7-9 to TRBJ2-7, with TRBD1 identical over 8 bases. Germline assignment: CDR1 SEHNR and CDR2 FQNEAQ (reference sequence). The CDR3 length is 14 residues. V was pared by 3 bases and J by 5 bases, with 6 bases of the junction left unmatched. For the CDR3, the DNA is TGTGCCAGCAGCTTCGTGGCAGGGGGCGACGAGCAGTACTTC. Translation: CASSFVAGGDEQYF.

J is TRBJ2-1 and V is TRBV4-1, with D perhaps TRBD1 (6 bases). Trimming shortened V by 0 bases and J by 2 bases, and 14 bases separated the two germline ends. This CDR3 has 17 amino acids. Germline CDR1 and CDR2: MGHRA and YSYEKL. CDR3 nucleotides: TGCGCCAGCAGCCAAGATCGCAGGCAGGGGCCCTACAATGAGCAGTTCTTC. It codes for CASSQDRRQGPYNEQFF.

The chain joins TRBV6-5 to TRBJ1-2; D unclear. The CDR3 length is 12 residues. The V end was cut by 5 bases, the J end by 8 bases, with 12 bases between. Germline V gene data show CDR1 as MNHEY and CDR2 as SVGAGI. CDR3 in amino acids: CASSTRGRGYTF. Here the CDR3 DNA reads TGTGCCAGCAGTACTCGAGGGCGGGGCTACACCTTC.

The gene calls are TRBV21-1 and TRBJ2-4; the D call of TRBD2 is as the table states it, not checked on the DNA. TRBV21-1 is flagged as a pseudogene. The CDR3 loop spans 19 amino acids. In DNA form, the CDR3 reads TGTGCCAGCAGCGAGTCTAGCGGGAGACATCGCGGGGCCAAAAACATTCAGTACTTC. It is translated as CASSESSGRHRGAKNIQYF.

This clone came up a few times. The chain has TRBV5-4 and TRBJ1-6, with D possibly being TRBD1 (6 bases). Deletions cut 0 bases from V and 7 bases from J, with 11 bases between. CDR3 length equals 15 residues. CDR1 is SGHNT, CDR2 YYREEE, per germline (reference sequence). The CDR3 here is CASSLATGLNSPLHF. The CDR3 coding sequence is TGTGCCAGCAGCTTGGCTACAGGGTTAAATTCACCCCTCCACTTT. Looking up the rest from reference TRBV5-4 and TRBJ1-6 gives the full variable domain: ETGVTQSPTHLIKTRGQQVTLRCSSQSGHNTVSWYQQALGQGPQFIFQYYREEENGRGNFPPRFSGLQFPNYSSELNVNALELDDSALYLCASSLATGLNSPLHFGNGTRLTVT.

About this clone: The junction does not match germline at one end; this may be a read error. The chain is built from TRBV7-7 and TRBJ2-7, with 11 bases fitting TRBD2. Germline CDR1 is SSHAT and CDR2 is FNYEAQ (reference sequence). The CDR3 length is 13 residues. The CDR3: CASSLAGGYEQYF. CDR3 DNA: TGTGCTAGCAGCTTAGCGGGGGGGTACGAGCAGTACTTC.

This clone was seen a single time. This chain connects TRBV2 to TRBJ2-5; 11 bases align to TRBD2. The CDR3 extends over 16 amino acids. The V gene end was trimmed by 3 bases and the J gene end by 5 bases; junction bases not matched to a gene: 8. Per the germline V gene, CDR1 is SNHLY and CDR2 is FYNNEI. CDR3 DNA sequence: TGTGCCAGCAGTGACTCTAGCGGGGGGCTCACGGAGACCCAGTACTTC. This translates into CASSDSSGGLTETQYF. Complete variable domain (other parts from reference TRBV2 and TRBJ2-5): EPEVTQTPSHQVTQMGQEVILRCVPISNHLYFYWYRQILGQKVEFLVSFYNNEISEKSEIFDDQFSVERPDGSNFTLKIRSTKLEDSAMYFCASSDSSGGLTETQYFGPGTRLLVL.

This sequence joins TRBV18 and TRBJ2-1; no clear D. Germline CDR1 is KGHSH and CDR2 is LQKENI. V was pared by 3 bases and J by 7 bases, with 13 bases between. This CDR3 contains 14 residues. CDR3: CASSPSTIGNEQFF. CDR3 nucleotides: TGTGCCAGCTCACCCTCAACTATCGGAAATGAGCAGTTCTTC.

This clone appeared a few times. The V and J genes are TRBV4-1 and TRBJ2-6, with 11 bases that match TRBD2. The CDR3 sequence is 18 residues long. V gave up 2 bases and J gave up 3 bases; unmatched junction bases: 6. The V gene's germline CDR1 is MGHRA and CDR2 YSYEKL. CDR3 residues: CASSQKPSGGLGANVLTF. The CDR3, as DNA: TGCGCCAGCAGCCAAAAGCCTAGCGGGGGGCTTGGGGCCAACGTCCTGACTTTC.

This clone was picked up one time. This chain joins TRBV7-2 and TRBJ1-5; unclear D gene. V shed 2 bases and J shed 3 bases, with 5 bases lying between them. The CDR3 covers 13 residues. CDR1 and CDR2 (germline): SGHTA, FQGNSA. Written as DNA, the CDR3 is TGTGCCAGCAGCTTACAGATCAATCAGCCCCAGCATTTT. As protein: CASSLQINQPQHF.

This rearrangement joins TRBV6-1 to TRBJ1-1; TRBD1 aligns across 7 bases. The CDR3 runs 15 residues. V lost 6 bases and J lost 5; bases outside the gene matches: 12. The germline gives CDR1 MNHNS, CDR2 SASEGT. CDR3 protein: CASSLYRGIVTEAFF. The CDR3 DNA follows: TGTGCCAGCAGCCTTTACAGGGGAATTGTGACTGAAGCTTTCTTT.

This sequence joins TRBV7-2 and TRBJ2-7, with 13 bases identical to TRBD2. CDR3 length: 16 residues. Germline V gene sequence: CDR1 SGHTA, CDR2 FQGNSA. Germline trimming cut 4 bases from V and 1 base from J; bases unmatched to any gene: 4. CDR3 amino acids: CASSYGLAGASYEQYF. The CDR3 nucleotides read TGTGCCAGCAGCTACGGACTAGCGGGGGCTTCCTACGAGCAGTACTTC.

In the case of this clone: The conserved final phenylalanine or tryptophan is absent from the CDR3, which likely points to a read error. V gene TRBV7-9 combines with J gene TRBJ1-1; D is undetermined. The CDR3 covers 14 residues. V lost 7 bases, J lost 1 base, and 13 bases lay in between. Germline lookup yields CDR1 SEHNR and CDR2 FQNEAQ (reference sequence). Written as DNA, the CDR3 is TGTGCCAGCATCCCCCTCTCGGGGAACACTGAAGCTTTCGTT. Translated: CASIPLSGNTEAFV.

This chain joins TRBV2 and TRBJ1-2; no firm D call. CDR1 SNHLY and CDR2 FYNNEI come from the germline V gene. Trimming removed 7 bases from V and 0 bases from J, with 9 bases in between. CDR3 length: 13 amino acids. The CDR3 sequence is CASIVGTNYGYTF. In DNA form, the CDR3 reads TGTGCCAGCATCGTCGGGACTAACTATGGCTACACCTTC.